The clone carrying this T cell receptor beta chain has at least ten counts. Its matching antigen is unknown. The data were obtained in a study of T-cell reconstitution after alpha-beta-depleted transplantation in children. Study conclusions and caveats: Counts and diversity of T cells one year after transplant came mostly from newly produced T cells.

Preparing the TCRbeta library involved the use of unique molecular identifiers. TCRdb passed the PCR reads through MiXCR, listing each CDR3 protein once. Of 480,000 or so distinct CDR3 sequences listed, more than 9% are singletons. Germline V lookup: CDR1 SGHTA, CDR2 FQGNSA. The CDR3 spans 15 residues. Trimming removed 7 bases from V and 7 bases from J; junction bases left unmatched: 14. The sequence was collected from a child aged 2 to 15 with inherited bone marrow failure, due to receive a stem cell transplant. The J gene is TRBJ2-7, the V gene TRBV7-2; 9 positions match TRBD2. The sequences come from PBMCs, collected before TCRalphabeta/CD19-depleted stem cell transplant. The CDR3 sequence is CASTDQAGGPKEQYF. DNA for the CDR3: TGTGCCAGCACCGATCAGGCGGGAGGGCCGAAAGAGCAGTACTTC.